Listed here are 21 T cell receptor beta chains from one sample, sequenced in a study of cytomegalovirus exposure and HLA in healthy donors. Sequenced by immunoSEQ multiplex PCR; TCRdb stores in-frame clones only, minus some. The sample lists around 130,000 clones, around nine tenths occurring once. The source material was PBMCs. Receptors were obtained from a man aged 25 to 40 in good health and CMV-seronegative.

The chain uses TRBV18 and TRBJ2-7, with D tentatively TRBD2 (5 bases). CDR1 KGHSH and CDR2 LQKENI come from the germline V gene. V was cut by 0 bases and J by 5 bases, with 14 bases left in between. This CDR3 has 15 amino acids. CDR3 region: CASSPPAASFHEQYF. CDR3 coding DNA: TGTGCCAGCTCACCACCAGCGGCATCCTTCCACGAGCAGTACTTC.

The V and J genes are TRBV15 and TRBJ1-5; TRBD1 matches 7 bases. The CDR3 length is 14 residues. J gave up 7 bases and V 4 bases, and 7 bases lay outside the gene matches. CDR1 LNHNV and CDR2 YYDKDF come from the germline V gene (reference sequence). This CDR3 reads CATSTRQGFQPQHF. The CDR3 coding sequence is TGTGCCACCAGCACCCGACAGGGTTTCCAGCCCCAGCATTTT.

This chain links TRBV7-2 with TRBJ1-5, with D uncertain. The germline V gene has CDR1 SGHTA and CDR2 FQGNSA. V shed 4 bases and J shed 3 bases, with 19 bases lying between them. The CDR3 length is 17 residues. In DNA form, the CDR3 reads TGTGCCAGCAGCTCCCCCGAAGGATTACAGATCAATCAGCCCCAGCATTTT. It is translated as CASSSPEGLQINQPQHF.

The chain has TRBV5-1 and TRBJ2-7, with 8 bases aligning to TRBD2. Per the germline V gene, CDR1 is SGHRS and CDR2 is YFSETQ. The CDR3 runs to 14 residues. The V segment lost 3 bases and the J segment 6 bases; nucleotides outside the gene matches: 8. The CDR3 loop is CASSSRSGSSEQYF. The CDR3 DNA reads TGCGCCAGCAGCTCCAGAAGCGGGAGCTCCGAGCAGTACTTC.

This rearrangement joins TRBV5-6 to TRBJ1-3, with 7 positions matching TRBD1. Germline values: CDR1 SGHDT, CDR2 YYEEEE. The CDR3 is 15 residues long. V lost 5 bases and J lost 0; bases outside the gene matches: 5. The DNA for the CDR3 is TGTGCCAGCAGTCTGACAGGGAGCTCTGGAAACACCATATATTTT. This sequence encodes CASSLTGSSGNTIYF.

The chain links TRBV6-1 to TRBJ1-4, with D uncertain. With 3 bases removed from V and 0 bases from J, the gap between germline ends came to 8 bases. The CDR3 length is 15 residues. Germline V gene sequence: CDR1 MNHNS, CDR2 SASEGT. In DNA form, the CDR3 reads TGTGCCAGCAGTGACCAGGCAGCAACTAATGAAAAACTGTTTTTT. Translated, it gives CASSDQAATNEKLFF.

This chain uses TRBV11-3 with TRBJ2-1; 7 bases agree with TRBD2. The CDR3 runs to 17 residues. The germline V gene encodes CDR1 SGHNT and CDR2 YENEEA. J was trimmed by 5 bases and V by 5 bases; bases with no gene match: 15. CDR3 amino acids: CASSPEGRAGANNEQFF. CDR3 bases: TGTGCCAGCAGCCCGGAGGGTCGGGCGGGAGCGAACAATGAGCAGTTCTTC.

This chain links TRBV5-1 with TRBJ1-2, with D tentatively TRBD1 (6 bases). Trimming took off 4 bases at V and 10 bases at J, with 17 bases between the two ends. This CDR3 is 13 amino acids long. The germline V gene has CDR1 SGHRS and CDR2 YFSETQ. The CDR3 region is CASSMTGYPDYTF. CDR3 in DNA: TGCGCCAGCAGCATGACAGGCTACCCCGACTACACCTTC.

V usage is TRBV6-5 and J usage is TRBJ1-5; weak D call: TRBD1 (6 bases). Germline V CDR1 and CDR2: MNHEY, SVGAGI. This CDR3 region has 16 residues. V lost 4 bases and J 6 bases, leaving 19 bases between the germline ends. The CDR3 DNA is TGTGCCAGCAGTTTTGCCACTACAGGGACAACTCAGCCCCAGCATTTT. Its protein is CASSFATTGTTQPQHF.

The count of this clone is one. The chain has TRBV5-5 and TRBJ2-1, with 10 bases lining up with TRBD2. Germline loops: CDR1 SGHKS, CDR2 YYEKEE (reference sequence). The CDR3 is 14 residues long. Trimming took 4 bases from V and 6 from J; bases not matched to a gene: 4. The DNA for the CDR3 is TGTGCCAGCAGCCTAGCGGGAGAGGTCAATGAGCAGTTCTTC. Translating it yields CASSLAGEVNEQFF.

The rearrangement joins TRBV30 to TRBJ2-1; 9 bases fit TRBD2. Germline values: CDR1 GTSNPN, CDR2 SVGIG (reference sequence). Losses at the gene ends were 8 bases for V and 4 bases for J; bases not matched to a gene: 6. The CDR3 has 13 residues. The CDR3 sequence: CALLTSGYNEQFF. In DNA, the CDR3 is TGTGCCCTCTTGACTAGCGGATACAATGAGCAGTTCTTC.

The J gene is TRBJ2-3, the V gene TRBV4-3; D remains unclear. Germline values: CDR1 LGHNA, CDR2 YSLEER. The CDR3 totals 15 residues. V was trimmed by 1 base and J by 1 base, leaving 9 bases between them. This CDR3 is CASSQGRTGTDTQYF. CDR3 DNA sequence: TGCGCCAGCAGCCAAGGGAGAACGGGCACAGATACGCAGTATTTT.

V usage is TRBV4-3 and J usage is TRBJ2-1; D possibly corresponds to TRBD2 (5 bases). Germline V gene data show CDR1 as LGHNA and CDR2 as YSLEER. The CDR3 sequence is 15 residues long. V was pared by 1 base and J by 0 bases, with 7 bases between. The CDR3 DNA reads as TGCGCCAGCAGCCAAGCACTAGACTCCTACAATGAGCAGTTCTTC. It translates to CASSQALDSYNEQFF.

The chain joins TRBV5-4 to TRBJ2-7; the match to TRBD2 covers 7 bases. Germline trimming cut 2 bases from V and 3 bases from J; bases unmatched to any gene: 2. The germline CDR1 and CDR2 sequences are SGHNT and YYREEE (reference sequence). CDR3 length equals 13 residues. The CDR3 loop is CASSLERDYEQYF. The CDR3 DNA reads as TGTGCCAGCAGCTTAGAGCGGGACTACGAGCAGTACTTC. The entire variable domain, with the rest obtained from reference TRBV5-4 and TRBJ2-7, is as follows: ETGVTQSPTHLIKTRGQQVTLRCSSQSGHNTVSWYQQALGQGPQFIFQYYREEENGRGNFPPRFSGLQFPNYSSELNVNALELDDSALYLCASSLERDYEQYFGPGTRLTVT.

This chain uses TRBV12-5 with TRBJ2-3; TRBD2 matches 11 bases. The CDR3 sequence is 17 residues long. With V trimmed by 0 bases and J by 6 bases, 8 bases remained unmatched. Germline loops: CDR1 LGHNT, CDR2 FRNRAP. The CDR3 bases are TGTGCTAGTGGTTTGGTCATAGCGGGAGGGCCCCCTGATACGCAGTATTTT. Translating it yields CASGLVIAGGPPDTQYF. Looking up the rest from reference TRBV12-5 and TRBJ2-3 gives the full variable domain: DARVTQTPRHKVTEMGQEVTMRCQPILGHNTVFWYRQTMMQGLELLAYFRNRAPLDDSGMPKDRFSAEMPDATLATLKIQPSEPRDSAVYFCASGLVIAGGPPDTQYFGPGTRLTVL.

This chain joins TRBV18 and TRBJ2-2; D might be TRBD2 (5 bases). This CDR3 is built from 15 residues. Germline CDR1 is KGHSH and CDR2 is LQKENI. Trimming left V 1 base short and J 5 bases short, with 11 bases between. The chain's CDR3 is CASSPLSGETGELFF. CDR3 nucleotide sequence: TGTGCCAGCTCACCACTGTCCGGGGAGACCGGGGAGCTGTTTTTT. The entire variable domain, with the rest obtained from reference TRBV18 and TRBJ2-2, is as follows: NAGVMQNPRHLVRRRGQEARLRCSPMKGHSHVYWYRQLPEEGLKFMVYLQKENIIDESGMPKERFSAEFPKEGPSILRIQQVVRGDSAAYFCASSPLSGETGELFFGEGSRLTVL.

V is TRBV29-1 and J is TRBJ2-1, with a tentative D call TRBD2 (5 bases). This CDR3 contains 16 residues. V lost 0 bases and J lost 6, with 18 bases in between. CDR1 is SQVTM and CDR2 is ANQGSEA in the germline V gene. Written as DNA, the CDR3 is TGCAGCGTTGAAGAAATAGGTGCCGGAGGAGTCAATGAGCAGTTCTTC. Amino acid sequence: CSVEEIGAGGVNEQFF.

J is TRBJ2-3 and V is TRBV5-1; 8 bases are shared with TRBD2. Unmatched junction bases numbered 9, after V lost 7 bases and J lost 2 bases. Germline loops: CDR1 SGHRS, CDR2 YFSETQ. The CDR3 loop spans 15 amino acids. The CDR3 sequence: CASSFSGTFTDTQYF. The DNA of the CDR3 is TGCGCCAGCTCCTTTAGCGGGACCTTCACAGATACGCAGTATTTT. Together with reference TRBV5-1 and TRBJ2-3, the CDR3 gives the full variable domain: KAGVTQTPRYLIKTRGQQVTLSCSPISGHRSVSWYQQTPGQGLQFLFEYFSETQRNKGNFPGRFSGRQFSNSRSEMNVSTLELGDSALYLCASSFSGTFTDTQYFGPGTRLTVL.

The V call is TRBV6-4, the J call TRBJ1-2; 8 bases are a match to TRBD1. The CDR3 loop spans 19 amino acids. The V gene end was trimmed by 0 bases and the J gene end by 8 bases; junction bases not matched to a gene: 20. The germline gives CDR1 MRHNA, CDR2 SNTAGT. In DNA, the CDR3 is TGTGCCAGCAGTGACTCAAGAGTGGGCAGGGGGCGTAATCTAAAGGGCTACACCTTC. This sequence encodes CASSDSRVGRGRNLKGYTF.

This chain uses TRBV9 with TRBJ1-4; TRBD1 agrees at 8 bases. The CDR3 loop spans 16 amino acids. The germline V gene encodes CDR1 SGDLS and CDR2 YYNGEE. Trimming at V came to 1 base and at J to 7 bases, leaving 9 bases not matched to a gene. Written as DNA, the CDR3 is TGTGCCAGCAGCGTATCGACAGGGGATGTAGGTGAAAAACTGTTTTTT. Residues: CASSVSTGDVGEKLFF.

The genes are TRBV6-6 and TRBJ1-1; 9 bases are a match to TRBD1. Germline CDR1 MNHNY, CDR2 SVGAGI (reference sequence). J was trimmed by 5 bases and V by 6 bases; bases with no gene match: 4. This CDR3 has 13 residues. The CDR3 reads CASRDRGRTEAFF. CDR3 nucleotide sequence: TGTGCCAGCAGGGACAGGGGAAGAACTGAAGCTTTCTTT.